This TCR beta chain originates from a study of identical twins. This clonotype was found a few times. TCRdb re-derived calls from the 5' RACE reads in MiXCR, one entry per CDR3 protein. The sample consists of some 1,700,000 distinct CDR3 sequences, roughly 35% of them appearing once. Trimming took 4 bases from V and 8 from J, leaving 14 bases between them. The V gene's germline CDR1 is MNHEY and CDR2 SVGEGT. The CDR3 consists of 13 residues. The rearrangement links TRBV6-2 or TRBV6-3 to TRBJ1-2, with D perhaps matching TRBD1 (6 bases). Sequenced material: cord blood. This sequence originates from a newborn girl in good health. The CDR3, as DNA: TGTGCCAGCAGTTTCGACACAGGGCTCGGCTACACCTTC. The encoded protein is CASSFDTGLGYTF.